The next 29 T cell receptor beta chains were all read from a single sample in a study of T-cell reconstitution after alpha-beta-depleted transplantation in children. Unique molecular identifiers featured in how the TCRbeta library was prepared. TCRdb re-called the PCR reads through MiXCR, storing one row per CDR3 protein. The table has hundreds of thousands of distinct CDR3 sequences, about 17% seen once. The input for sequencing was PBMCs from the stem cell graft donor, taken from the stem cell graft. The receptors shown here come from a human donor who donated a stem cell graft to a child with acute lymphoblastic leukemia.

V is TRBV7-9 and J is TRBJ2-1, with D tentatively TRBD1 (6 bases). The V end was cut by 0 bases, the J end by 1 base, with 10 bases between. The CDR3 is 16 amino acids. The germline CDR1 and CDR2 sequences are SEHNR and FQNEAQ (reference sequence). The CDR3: CASSLAGAGSYNEQFF. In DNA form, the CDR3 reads TGTGCCAGCAGCTTAGCGGGGGCAGGTTCCTACAATGAGCAGTTCTTC. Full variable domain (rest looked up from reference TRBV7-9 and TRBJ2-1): DTGVSQNPRHKITKRGQNVTFRCDPISEHNRLYWYRQTLGQGPEFLTYFQNEAQLEKSRLLSDRFSAERPKGSFSTLEIQRTEQGDSAMYLCASSLAGAGSYNEQFFGPGTRLTVL.

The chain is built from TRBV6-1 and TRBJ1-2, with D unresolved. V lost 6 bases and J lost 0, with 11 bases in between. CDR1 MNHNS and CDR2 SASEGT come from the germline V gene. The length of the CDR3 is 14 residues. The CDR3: CASRQPYSNYGYTF. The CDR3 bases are TGTGCCAGCAGGCAGCCCTACTCTAACTATGGCTACACCTTC.

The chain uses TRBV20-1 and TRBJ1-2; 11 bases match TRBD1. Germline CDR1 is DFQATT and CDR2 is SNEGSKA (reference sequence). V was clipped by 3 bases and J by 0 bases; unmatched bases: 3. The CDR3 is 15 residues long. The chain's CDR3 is CSASGQGAANYGYTF. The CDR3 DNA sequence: TGCAGTGCTAGTGGACAGGGGGCAGCTAACTATGGCTACACCTTC.

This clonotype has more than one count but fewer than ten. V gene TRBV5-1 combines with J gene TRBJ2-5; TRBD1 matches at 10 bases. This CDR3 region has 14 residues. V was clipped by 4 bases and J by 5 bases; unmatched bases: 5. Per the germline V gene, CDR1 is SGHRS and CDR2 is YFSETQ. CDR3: CASSAGQGVETQYF. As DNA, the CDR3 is TGCGCCAGCAGCGCCGGACAGGGGGTTGAGACCCAGTACTTC.

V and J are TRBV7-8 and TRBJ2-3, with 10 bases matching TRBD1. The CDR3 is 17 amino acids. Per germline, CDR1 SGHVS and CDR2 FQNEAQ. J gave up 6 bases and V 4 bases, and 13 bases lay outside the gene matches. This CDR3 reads CASSSPRDRGLSDTQYF. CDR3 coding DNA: TGTGCCAGCAGCTCGCCCCGGGACAGGGGTTTATCGGATACGCAGTATTTT.

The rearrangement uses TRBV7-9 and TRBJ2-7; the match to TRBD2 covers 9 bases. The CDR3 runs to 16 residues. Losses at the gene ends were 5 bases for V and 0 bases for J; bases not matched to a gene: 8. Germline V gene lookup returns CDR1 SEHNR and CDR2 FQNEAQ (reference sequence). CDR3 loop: CASSPTSGPFSYEQYF. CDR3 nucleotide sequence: TGTGCCAGCAGCCCGACTAGCGGCCCATTCTCCTACGAGCAGTACTTC.

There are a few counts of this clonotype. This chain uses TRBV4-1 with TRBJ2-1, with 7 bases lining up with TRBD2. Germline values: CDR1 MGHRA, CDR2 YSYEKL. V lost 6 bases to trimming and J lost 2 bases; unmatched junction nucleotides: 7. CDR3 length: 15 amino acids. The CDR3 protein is CASRTPGTTYNEQFF. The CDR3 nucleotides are TGCGCCAGCAGAACCCCAGGGACTACCTACAATGAGCAGTTCTTC.

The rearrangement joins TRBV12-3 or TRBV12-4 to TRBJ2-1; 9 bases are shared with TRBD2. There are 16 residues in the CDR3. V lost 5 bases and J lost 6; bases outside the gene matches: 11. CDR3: CASSLSAGGPRNEQFF. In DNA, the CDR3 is TGTGCCAGCAGTCTCTCGGCGGGAGGGCCCCGCAATGAGCAGTTCTTC.

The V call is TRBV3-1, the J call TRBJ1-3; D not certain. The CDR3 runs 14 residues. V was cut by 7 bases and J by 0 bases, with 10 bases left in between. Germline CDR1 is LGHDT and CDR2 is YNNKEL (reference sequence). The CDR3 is CASMRDYSGNTIYF. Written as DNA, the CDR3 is TGTGCCAGCATGAGGGATTACTCTGGAAACACCATATATTTT. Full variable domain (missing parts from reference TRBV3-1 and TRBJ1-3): DTAVSQTPKYLVTQMGNDKSIKCEQNLGHDTMYWYKQDSKKFLKIMFSYNNKELIINETVPNRFSPKSPDKAHLNLHINSLELGDSAVYFCASMRDYSGNTIYFGEGSWLTVV.

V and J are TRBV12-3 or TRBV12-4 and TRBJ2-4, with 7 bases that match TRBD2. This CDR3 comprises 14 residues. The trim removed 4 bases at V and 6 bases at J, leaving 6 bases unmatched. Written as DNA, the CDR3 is TGTGCCAGCAGTTCCTGGCGGGAGCTAAACATTCAGTACTTC. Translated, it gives CASSSWRELNIQYF.

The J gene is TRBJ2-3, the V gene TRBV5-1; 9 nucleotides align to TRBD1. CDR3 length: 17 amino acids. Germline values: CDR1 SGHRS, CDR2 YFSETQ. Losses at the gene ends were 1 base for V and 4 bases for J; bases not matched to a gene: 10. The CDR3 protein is CASSLNGQGRGPDTQYF. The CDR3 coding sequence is TGCGCCAGCAGCTTGAATGGACAGGGGAGGGGCCCAGATACGCAGTATTTT.

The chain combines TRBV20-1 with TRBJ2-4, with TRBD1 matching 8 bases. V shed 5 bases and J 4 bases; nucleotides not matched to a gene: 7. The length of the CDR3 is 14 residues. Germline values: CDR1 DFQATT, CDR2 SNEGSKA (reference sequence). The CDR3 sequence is CSAGGQVLKNIQYF. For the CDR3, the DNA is TGCAGTGCTGGGGGACAGGTCCTTAAAAACATTCAGTACTTC.

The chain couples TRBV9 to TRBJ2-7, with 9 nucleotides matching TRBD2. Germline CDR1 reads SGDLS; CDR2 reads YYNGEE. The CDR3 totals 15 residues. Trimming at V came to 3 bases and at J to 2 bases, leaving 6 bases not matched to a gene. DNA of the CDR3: TGTGCCAGCAGCGCGACTAGCGGCGTAGCCTACGAGCAGTACTTC. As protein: CASSATSGVAYEQYF. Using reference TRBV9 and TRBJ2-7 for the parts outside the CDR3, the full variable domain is DSGVTQTPKHLITATGQRVTLRCSPRSGDLSVYWYQQSLDQGLQFLIQYYNGEERAKGNILERFSAQQFPDLHSELNLSSLELGDSALYFCASSATSGVAYEQYFGPGTRLTVT.

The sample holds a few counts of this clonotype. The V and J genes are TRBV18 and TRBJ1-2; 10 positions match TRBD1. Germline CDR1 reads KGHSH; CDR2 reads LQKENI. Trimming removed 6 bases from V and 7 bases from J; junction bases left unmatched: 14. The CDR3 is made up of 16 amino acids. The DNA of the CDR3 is TGTGCCAGCTCCCAGGCCACGGGACAGGGGAACCGTGGCTACACCTTC. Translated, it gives CASSQATGQGNRGYTF.

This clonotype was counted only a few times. The CDR3 sequence: CASSETGSYTGELFF. CDR3 coding DNA: TGTGCCAGCAGTGAGACGGGGAGCTACACCGGGGAGCTGTTTTTT. The chain carries TRBV25-1 and TRBJ2-2; D might be TRBD2 (5 bases). The germline gives CDR1 MGHDK, CDR2 SYGVNS. Trimming removed 3 bases from V and 3 bases from J, with 11 bases in between. The CDR3 loop spans 15 amino acids.

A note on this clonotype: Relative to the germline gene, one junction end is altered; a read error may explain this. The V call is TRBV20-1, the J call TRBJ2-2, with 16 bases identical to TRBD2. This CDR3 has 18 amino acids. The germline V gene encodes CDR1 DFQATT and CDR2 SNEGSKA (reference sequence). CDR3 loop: CSARDAGTSGRGTGELFF. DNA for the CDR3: TGCAGTGCAAGAGACGCCGGGACTAGCGGGAGGGGCACCGGGGAGCTGTTTTTT.

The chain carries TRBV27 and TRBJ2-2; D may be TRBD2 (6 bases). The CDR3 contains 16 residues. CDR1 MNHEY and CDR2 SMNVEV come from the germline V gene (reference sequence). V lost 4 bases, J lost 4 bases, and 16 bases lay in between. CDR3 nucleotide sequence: TGTGCCAGCAGTTCCCCTTCAGGAGCGGGCACCGGGGAGCTGTTTTTT. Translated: CASSSPSGAGTGELFF.

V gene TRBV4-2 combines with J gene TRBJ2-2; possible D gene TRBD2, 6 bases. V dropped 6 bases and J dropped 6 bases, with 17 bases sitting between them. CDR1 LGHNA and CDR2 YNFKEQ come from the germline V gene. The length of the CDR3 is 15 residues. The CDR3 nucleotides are TGTGCCAGCAGACTAGCCGGCGGGAAGGCCGGGGAGCTGTTTTTT. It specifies CASRLAGGKAGELFF.

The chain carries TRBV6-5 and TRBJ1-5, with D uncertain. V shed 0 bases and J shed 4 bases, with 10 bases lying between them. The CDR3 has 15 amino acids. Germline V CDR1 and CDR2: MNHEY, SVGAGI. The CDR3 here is CASSYSWEKNQPQHF. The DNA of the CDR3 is TGTGCCAGCAGTTACTCGTGGGAGAAGAATCAGCCCCAGCATTTT.

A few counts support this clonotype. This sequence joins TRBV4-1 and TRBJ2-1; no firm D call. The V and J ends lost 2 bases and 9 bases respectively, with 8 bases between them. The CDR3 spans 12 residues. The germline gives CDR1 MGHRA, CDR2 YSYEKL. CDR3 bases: TGCGCCAGCAGCCAATCCTCCGGTGAGCAGTTCTTC. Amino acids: CASSQSSGEQFF.

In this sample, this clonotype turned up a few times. In nucleotides, the CDR3 is TGCAGCGTTGAACCCCTGGGAAATTTCAACACCGGGGAGCTGTTTTTT. Its translation is CSVEPLGNFNTGELFF. The chain uses TRBV29-1 and TRBJ2-2; the D is unclear. V was pared by 2 bases and J by 2 bases, with 15 bases between. The germline gives CDR1 SQVTM, CDR2 ANQGSEA. This CDR3 comprises 16 residues.

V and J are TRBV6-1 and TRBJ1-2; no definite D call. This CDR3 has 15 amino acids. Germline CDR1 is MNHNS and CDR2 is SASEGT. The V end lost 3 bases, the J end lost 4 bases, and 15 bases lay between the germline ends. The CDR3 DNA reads TGTGCCAGCAGTGAGGACTCAGTCTTTGTCTATGGCTACACCTTC. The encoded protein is CASSEDSVFVYGYTF.

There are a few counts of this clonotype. CDR3 DNA sequence: TGCAGTGCTAGGGGAAGCGGGGTGGCAGATACGCAGTATTTT. Amino acids: CSARGSGVADTQYF. The chain has TRBV20-1 and TRBJ2-3, with 7 bases matching TRBD2. Germline V gene lookup returns CDR1 DFQATT and CDR2 SNEGSKA (reference sequence). With V trimmed by 3 bases and J by 4 bases, 7 bases remained unmatched. The CDR3 length is 14 residues.

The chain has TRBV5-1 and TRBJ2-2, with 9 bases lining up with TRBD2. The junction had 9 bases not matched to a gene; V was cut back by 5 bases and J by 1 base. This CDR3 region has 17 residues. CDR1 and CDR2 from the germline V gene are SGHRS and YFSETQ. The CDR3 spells CASSSLAGILNTGELFF. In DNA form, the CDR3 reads TGCGCCAGCAGTTCGCTAGCGGGGATCTTGAACACCGGGGAGCTGTTTTTT.

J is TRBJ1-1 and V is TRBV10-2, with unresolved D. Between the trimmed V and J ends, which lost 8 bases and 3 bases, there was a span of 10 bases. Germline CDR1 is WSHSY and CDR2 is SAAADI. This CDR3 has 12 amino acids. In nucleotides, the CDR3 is TGCGCCAGCTGGAGGGAAGACACTGAAGCTTTCTTT. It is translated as CASWREDTEAFF.

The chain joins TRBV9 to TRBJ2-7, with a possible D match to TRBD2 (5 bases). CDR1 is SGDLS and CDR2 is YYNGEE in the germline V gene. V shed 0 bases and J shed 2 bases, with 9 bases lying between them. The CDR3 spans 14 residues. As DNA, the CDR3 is TGTGCCAGCAGCGTAGGCGGGCCCGCCTACGAGCAGTACTTC. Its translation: CASSVGGPAYEQYF.

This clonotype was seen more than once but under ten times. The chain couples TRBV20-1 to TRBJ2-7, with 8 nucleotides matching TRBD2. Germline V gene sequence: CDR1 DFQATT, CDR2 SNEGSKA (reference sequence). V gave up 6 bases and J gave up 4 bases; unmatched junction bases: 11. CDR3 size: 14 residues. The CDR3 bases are TGCAGTGCGGGAGGAGCGGGAGCGGCTTACGAGCAGTACTTC. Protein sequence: CSAGGAGAAYEQYF.

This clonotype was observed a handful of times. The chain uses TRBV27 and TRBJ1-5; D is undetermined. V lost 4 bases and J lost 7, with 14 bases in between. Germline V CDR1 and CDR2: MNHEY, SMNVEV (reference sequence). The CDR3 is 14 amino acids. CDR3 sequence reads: CASSYRGAEQPQHF. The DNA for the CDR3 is TGTGCCAGCAGTTACCGGGGAGCGGAGCAGCCCCAGCATTTT.

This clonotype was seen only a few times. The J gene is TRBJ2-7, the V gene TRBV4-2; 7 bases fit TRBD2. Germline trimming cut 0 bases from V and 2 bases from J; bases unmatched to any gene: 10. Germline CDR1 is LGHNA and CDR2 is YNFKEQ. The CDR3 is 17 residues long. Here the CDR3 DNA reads TGTGCCAGCAGCCAAGATCTCTTGGGGCTAGCGGCCTACGAGCAGTACTTC. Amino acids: CASSQDLLGLAAYEQYF.